A single sample is the source of the 8 T cell receptor beta chains below, sequenced in a study of beta chain features in type 1 diabetes (dated by TCRdb to 2017 to 2018). Their cognate antigens are unknown. The library was prepared using the immunoSEQ multiplex PCR assay. The entire amount of isolated RNA was reverse transcribed using the High Capacity cDNA Reverse Transcription Kit, so the sequenced TCRB transcripts were expressed ones. In its TCRdb copy, this immuneACCESS table keeps in-frame sequences only and misses some clones. Where compared with another copy, unresolved V genes explain less than half of these, and the others have no known cause. A total of fewer than 300,000 clones appear in this sample, about a fifth of them only once. The ten largest clones add up to 0.028% of the sample. Here is what the overall study found, with its caveats: A moderate but significant shortening of TCRB CDR3 length was observed in type 1 diabetes patients in all four CD4+ subsets.

The specimen sequenced was naive CD4+ T cells from blood. The sample's cell subset or site label is to be understood as: true naive CD4+ T cells. The receptors here all came from a woman between 35 and 50 years old with type 1 diabetes.

The chain is built from TRBV5-6 and TRBJ1-2, with 8 bases identical to TRBD1. J was trimmed by 8 bases and V by 3 bases; bases with no gene match: 9. The germline gives CDR1 SGHDT, CDR2 YYEEEE. The CDR3 covers 14 residues. CDR3 sequence (DNA): TGTGCCAGCAGCTCGGGACAGGCCATGGGAGGCTACACCTTC. Its protein product is CASSSGQAMGGYTF.

This clone appeared a few times. The chain combines TRBV18 with TRBJ2-7; weak D call: TRBD1 (6 bases). CDR1 is KGHSH, CDR2 LQKENI, per germline. This CDR3 is built from 14 residues. V shed 3 bases and J shed 3 bases, with 12 bases lying between them. CDR3 bases: TGTGCCAGCTCACCTAATCAGGGGTTCTACGAGCAGTACTTC. Its protein is CASSPNQGFYEQYF.

This chain uses TRBV27 with TRBJ2-1, with 7 nucleotides matching TRBD2. The CDR3 loop spans 15 amino acids. The V gene's germline CDR1 is MNHEY and CDR2 SMNVEV (reference sequence). With 3 bases clipped from V and 5 bases from J, the junction kept 7 bases outside the gene matches. The CDR3, as DNA: TGTGCCAGCAGTTTCGGGATAGCGGGTAACAATGAGCAGTTCTTC. Translating gives CASSFGIAGNNEQFF.

The CDR3 is CASSLAESSYNEQFF. Written as DNA, the CDR3 is TGTGCCAGCAGCTTAGCGGAGAGCTCCTACAATGAGCAGTTCTTC. The chain carries TRBV7-2 and TRBJ2-1; no clear D gene. CDR1 and CDR2 (germline): SGHTA, FQGNSA. The CDR3 is 15 residues long. Trimming pared 0 bases from V and 0 bases from J, leaving 6 bases between.

V usage is TRBV5-4 and J usage is TRBJ1-1; 9 nucleotides match TRBD1. The V gene's germline CDR1 is SGHNT and CDR2 YYREEE (reference sequence). This CDR3 region has 15 residues. V lost 1 base, J lost 4 bases, and 5 bases stayed unmatched. The CDR3 here is CASSLSGQGVTEAFF. The DNA of the CDR3 is TGTGCCAGCAGCTTGTCGGGACAGGGTGTCACTGAAGCTTTCTTT.

This clone was recorded a few times. The genes are TRBV4-3 and TRBJ2-3; D possibly corresponds to TRBD1 (5 bases). CDR1 is LGHNA, CDR2 YSLEER, per germline. Trimming took off 5 bases at V and 1 base at J, with 7 bases between the two ends. The CDR3 has 13 residues. The CDR3 here is CASSIRGTDTQYF. DNA of the CDR3: TGCGCCAGCAGCATCAGGGGCACAGATACGCAGTATTTT.

The V and J genes are TRBV7-3 and TRBJ2-1; TRBD2 agrees at 7 bases. Trimming at V came to 2 bases and at J to 4 bases, leaving 5 bases not matched to a gene. The CDR3 runs 15 residues. Germline V gives CDR1 SGHTA, CDR2 FQGTGA. The CDR3 DNA reads TGTGCCAGCAGCTTAGTCTCTAGCGGATACAATGAGCAGTTCTTC. Amino acids: CASSLVSSGYNEQFF.

This clone was picked up a small number of times. V is TRBV5-1 and J is TRBJ2-1, with D maybe TRBD1 (5 bases). The CDR3 is made up of 14 amino acids. CDR1 is SGHRS and CDR2 is YFSETQ in the germline V gene. V lost 0 bases to trimming and J lost 4 bases, with 8 bases between them. Here the CDR3 DNA reads TGCGCCAGCAGCTTGGGGGGCGCTTACAATGAGCAGTTCTTC. It codes for CASSLGGAYNEQFF.